These T cell receptor beta chains were read from a single sample in a study of cytomegalovirus exposure and HLA in healthy donors. Profiling relied on immunoSEQ multiplex PCR, and the TCRdb table lists in-frame clones only, not all of them. The sample lists 150,000 to 200,000 clones; roughly 80% were seen once. Material for sequencing was PBMCs. The source of these receptors is a woman aged 45-60 years in good health and CMV-seropositive. Each CDR3 is given with its conserved first and last residue. The order of the fields is V gene, J gene, clone size, CDR3 protein. Part of the rows lack a size; the others show once, few, many or a class for expanded clones.

v_call: TRBV5-4; j_call: TRBJ2-6; clone_size: .; cdr3_aa: CASSLGGRGSGANVLTF
v_call: TRBV5-1; j_call: TRBJ2-3; clone_size: .; cdr3_aa: CASSLGWAGTDTQYF
v_call: TRBV6-1; j_call: TRBJ1-2; clone_size: .; cdr3_aa: CASSATNYGYTF
v_call: TRBV29-1; j_call: TRBJ2-1; clone_size: .; cdr3_aa: CSALTSGYNEQFF
v_call: TRBV5-1; j_call: TRBJ2-7; clone_size: .; cdr3_aa: CASSAGVGEQYF
v_call: TRBV2; j_call: TRBJ1-2; clone_size: .; cdr3_aa: CASRGTGGRGYTF
v_call: TRBV9; j_call: TRBJ1-2; clone_size: few; cdr3_aa: CASSGRAREYGYTF
v_call: TRBV2; j_call: TRBJ1-2; clone_size: .; cdr3_aa: CASSSGQGGSYGYTF
v_call: TRBV5-4; j_call: TRBJ1-1; clone_size: .; cdr3_aa: CASSQYRGGSTEAFF
v_call: TRBV2; j_call: TRBJ2-1; clone_size: .; cdr3_aa: CASSEAASGGFYNEQFF
v_call: TRBV7-8; j_call: TRBJ2-7; clone_size: .; cdr3_aa: CASSRTGTNYEQYF
v_call: TRBV19; j_call: TRBJ1-3; clone_size: .; cdr3_aa: CASSIGAGNTIYF
v_call: TRBV5-1; j_call: TRBJ1-2; clone_size: .; cdr3_aa: CASSFGDRSLYGYTF
v_call: TRBV7-2; j_call: TRBJ2-5; clone_size: .; cdr3_aa: CASSNERAQYF
v_call: TRBV12-2; j_call: TRBJ1-3; clone_size: .; cdr3_aa: CASRAWTGTGDFSGNTIYF
v_call: TRBV5-1; j_call: TRBJ1-2; clone_size: .; cdr3_aa: CASSLQQGAGYTF
v_call: TRBV2; j_call: TRBJ2-6; clone_size: .; cdr3_aa: CASRTVSGANVLTF
v_call: TRBV6-5; j_call: TRBJ1-5; clone_size: .; cdr3_aa: CASSLPGWDQPQHF
v_call: TRBV7-2; j_call: TRBJ1-3; clone_size: once; cdr3_aa: CASSLDWRVFGNTIYF
v_call: TRBV9; j_call: TRBJ1-2; clone_size: .; cdr3_aa: CASSVAGTGSYGYTF
v_call: TRBV4-2; j_call: TRBJ1-4; clone_size: once; cdr3_aa: CASSHATGGGEKLFF
v_call: TRBV9; j_call: TRBJ2-5; clone_size: .; cdr3_aa: CASSVAGGPQETQYF
v_call: TRBV11-3; j_call: TRBJ2-1; clone_size: .; cdr3_aa: CASSLYSGTNEQFF
v_call: TRBV27; j_call: TRBJ1-1; clone_size: .; cdr3_aa: CASVGWRGRGDTEAFF
v_call: TRBV6-5; j_call: TRBJ1-2; clone_size: few; cdr3_aa: CASRYRGLNGYTF
v_call: TRBV29-1; j_call: TRBJ2-7; clone_size: .; cdr3_aa: CSVTVGGAGRDEQYF
v_call: TRBV4-1; j_call: TRBJ1-1; clone_size: few; cdr3_aa: CASSSIPGSTPGAFF
v_call: TRBV19; j_call: TRBJ1-2; clone_size: .; cdr3_aa: CASRVTRDYGYTF
v_call: TRBV4-1; j_call: TRBJ2-1; clone_size: .; cdr3_aa: CASSLGTSGGAGYNEQFF
v_call: TRBV6-1; j_call: TRBJ1-5; clone_size: .; cdr3_aa: CASSEGPGQGAGQPQHF
v_call: TRBV6-1; j_call: TRBJ1-1; clone_size: .; cdr3_aa: CASSDPPMRRTEAFF
v_call: TRBV25-1; j_call: TRBJ1-1; clone_size: few; cdr3_aa: CASSEFRDTEAFF
v_call: TRBV20-1; j_call: TRBJ1-1; clone_size: few; cdr3_aa: CSATQGTEAFF
v_call: TRBV12-1; j_call: TRBJ1-5; clone_size: .; cdr3_aa: CASSPSLTANQPQHF
v_call: TRBV30; j_call: TRBJ1-1; clone_size: .; cdr3_aa: CAWSVRTDTEAFF
v_call: TRBV11-2; j_call: TRBJ1-1; clone_size: .; cdr3_aa: CATLPGGANTEAFF
v_call: TRBV5-8; j_call: TRBJ1-4; clone_size: once; cdr3_aa: CASSLTGNGATNEKLFF
v_call: TRBV6-1; j_call: TRBJ1-5; clone_size: once; cdr3_aa: CASSEARQGNQPQHF
v_call: TRBV11-3; j_call: TRBJ2-7; clone_size: .; cdr3_aa: CASSLRGGQTYEQYF
v_call: TRBV2; j_call: TRBJ1-2; clone_size: .; cdr3_aa: CASSWTVPNYGYTF
v_call: TRBV4-1; j_call: TRBJ2-2; clone_size: .; cdr3_aa: CASSQGLAGNTGELFF
v_call: TRBV29-1; j_call: TRBJ2-1; clone_size: .; cdr3_aa: CSVEVPQISYNEQFF
v_call: TRBV18; j_call: TRBJ2-1; clone_size: .; cdr3_aa: CASSPRYTSGGADYNEQFF
v_call: TRBV2; j_call: TRBJ1-2; clone_size: .; cdr3_aa: CASEVGSYGYTF
v_call: TRBV11-2; j_call: TRBJ2-7; clone_size: .; cdr3_aa: CASSPAYEQYF
v_call: TRBV27; j_call: TRBJ1-5; clone_size: .; cdr3_aa: CASSPDRFSNQPQHF